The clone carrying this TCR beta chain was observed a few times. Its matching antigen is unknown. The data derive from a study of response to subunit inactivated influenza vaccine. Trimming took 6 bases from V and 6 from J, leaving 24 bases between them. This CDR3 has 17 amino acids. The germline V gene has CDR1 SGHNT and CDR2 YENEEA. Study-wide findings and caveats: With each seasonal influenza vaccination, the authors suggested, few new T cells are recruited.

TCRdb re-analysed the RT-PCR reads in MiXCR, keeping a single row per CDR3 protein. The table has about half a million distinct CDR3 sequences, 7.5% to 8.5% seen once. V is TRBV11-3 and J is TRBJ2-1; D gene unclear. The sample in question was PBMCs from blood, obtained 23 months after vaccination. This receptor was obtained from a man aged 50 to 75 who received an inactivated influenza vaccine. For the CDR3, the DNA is TGTGCCAGCAGACGTCTACTTCCCCCCTTGGGAAGCAATGAGCAGTTCTTC. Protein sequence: CASRRLLPPLGSNEQFF.